Below are 15 T cell receptor beta chains sequenced from a single sample in a study of T cell responses to AZD1222 COVID-19 vaccine. Using immunoSEQ multiplex PCR, the repertoire was profiled, and TCRdb retains in-frame clones only, with some absent. Altogether 100,000 to 150,000 clones are present, 93% being singletons, with the ten largest covering roughly 5.9%. The sample here was peripheral blood, taken on day 0 of AZD1222 vaccination. Receptors were obtained from an adult in good health.

This chain uses TRBV6-2 or TRBV6-3 with TRBJ2-1, with a tentative D call TRBD2 (5 bases). The germline V gene has CDR1 MNHEY and CDR2 SVGEGT. Trimming stripped 5 bases from V and 15 bases from J, with 17 bases between. This CDR3 is 12 amino acids long. This chain's CDR3 is CASSDPTTPRFF. The CDR3 region has the DNA TGTGCCAGCAGTGACCCGACTACCCCTCGGTTCTTC.

The chain combines TRBV5-1 with TRBJ2-1; D is undetermined. This CDR3 is 14 amino acids long. Germline CDR1 SGHRS, CDR2 YFSETQ. Between the trimmed V and J ends, which lost 2 bases and 8 bases, there was a span of 14 bases. The CDR3 DNA reads as TGCGCCAGCAGCTTAAGACCAACGGGCGATGAGCAGTTCTTC. It is translated as CASSLRPTGDEQFF.

V gene TRBV18 combines with J gene TRBJ1-2; the match to TRBD1 covers 8 bases. Germline V gives CDR1 KGHSH, CDR2 LQKENI. V shed 6 bases, J shed 4 bases, and the junction held 7 bases outside the gene matches. This CDR3 has 14 amino acids. The CDR3 DNA reads as TGTGCCAGCTCGCTTGGACAGGGTGGCTATGGCTACACCTTC. Its protein is CASSLGQGGYGYTF. The full variable domain, rest sourced from reference TRBV18 and TRBJ1-2, is NAGVMQNPRHLVRRRGQEARLRCSPMKGHSHVYWYRQLPEEGLKFMVYLQKENIIDESGMPKERFSAEFPKEGPSILRIQQVVRGDSAAYFCASSLGQGGYGYTFGSGTRLTVV.

The chain employs TRBV20-1 and TRBJ1-1, with D possibly being TRBD1 (6 bases). Germline V gene lookup returns CDR1 DFQATT and CDR2 SNEGSKA (reference sequence). This CDR3 is built from 11 residues. V lost 4 bases, J lost 7 bases, and 10 bases lay in between. The CDR3 spells CSANGQLEAFF. The CDR3 nucleotides read TGCAGTGCTAATGGACAGCTTGAAGCTTTCTTT.

This clone appeared a single time. This CDR3 is CASSFAQGNTDTQYF. The CDR3 DNA reads TGTGCCAGCAGTTTTGCCCAGGGTAACACAGATACGCAGTATTTT. The chain links TRBV28 to TRBJ2-3; tentatively, D is TRBD1 (5 bases). The V and J ends lost 3 bases and 2 bases respectively, with 12 bases between them. This CDR3 is built from 15 residues. CDR1 and CDR2 from the germline V gene are MDHEN and SYDVKM.

The rearrangement joins TRBV5-1 to TRBJ2-3, with D uncertain. V lost 2 bases and J 1 base, leaving 8 bases between the germline ends. CDR1 is SGHRS, CDR2 YFSETQ, per germline. The CDR3 has 14 amino acids. The CDR3 protein is CASSFGYGTDTQYF. CDR3 DNA: TGCGCCAGCAGCTTCGGATATGGCACAGATACGCAGTATTTT.

This clone was counted only a few times. The J gene is TRBJ2-2, the V gene TRBV5-4, with no clear D. Germline CDR1 SGHNT, CDR2 YYREEE (reference sequence). The CDR3 totals 14 residues. Trimming removed 2 bases at V and 3 bases at J, with 8 bases between. In DNA, the CDR3 is TGTGCCAGCAGCTTCCCCCCGGACACCGGGGAGCTGTTTTTT. It encodes CASSFPPDTGELFF.

CDR3 sequence: CASSSTATTDTQYF. The CDR3 DNA sequence: TGTGCCAGCAGCTCTACCGCCACTACAGATACGCAGTATTTT. The chain is built from TRBV7-3 and TRBJ2-3; the D is unclear. Germline-derived CDR1 and CDR2 are SGHTA and FQGTGA. V gave up 4 bases and J gave up 3 bases, with 11 bases separating them. This CDR3 has 14 residues.

The rearrangement uses TRBV5-8 and TRBJ2-5, with D perhaps TRBD1 (5 bases). Germline V gene data show CDR1 as SGHTS and CDR2 as YDEGEE. V lost 2 bases and J 7 bases, leaving 18 bases between the germline ends. The CDR3 is 15 residues long. Here the CDR3 reads CASSFGTGPDGTQYF. CDR3 sequence (DNA): TGTGCCAGCAGCTTTGGTACAGGTCCGGACGGGACCCAGTACTTC.

The chain is built from TRBV20-1 and TRBJ2-7, with a tentative D call TRBD1 (5 bases). The J call is doubtful: the DNA matches TRBJ2-1 better. Per germline, CDR1 DFQATT and CDR2 SNEGSKA (reference sequence). This CDR3 region has 11 residues. The CDR3 sequence is CSAKQDNEQFF. CDR3 nucleotide sequence: TGCAGTGCTAAACAGGACAATGAGCAGTTCTTC.

V gene TRBV9 combines with J gene TRBJ2-5; 8 nucleotides agree with TRBD2. Trimming took 4 bases from V and 3 from J; bases not matched to a gene: 14. The V gene's germline CDR1 is SGDLS and CDR2 YYNGEE. The CDR3 extends over 17 amino acids. The CDR3: CASSLSPGGLPEETQYF. CDR3 bases: TGTGCCAGCAGCCTCTCGCCGGGAGGGCTACCTGAAGAGACCCAGTACTTC.

The chain links TRBV2 to TRBJ1-2; D gene unclear. Germline V CDR1 and CDR2: SNHLY, FYNNEI. The CDR3 contains 14 residues. V was clipped by 7 bases and J by 0 bases, with 12 bases between them. The CDR3 DNA reads TGTGCCAGCATTGAGGGTTTAGCTAACTATGGCTACACCTTC. It translates to CASIEGLANYGYTF.

This rearrangement joins TRBV6-5 to TRBJ2-5; D is perhaps TRBD2 (6 bases). This CDR3 has 13 amino acids. Trimming cost V 5 bases and J 5 bases, with 12 bases left between them. Germline-derived CDR1 and CDR2 are MNHEY and SVGAGI. CDR3 region: CASSRGAGETQYF. In DNA, the CDR3 is TGTGCCAGCAGTCGTGGGGCGGGGGAGACCCAGTACTTC.

This rearrangement joins TRBV9 to TRBJ1-6; 7 bases agree with TRBD1. This CDR3 spans 15 amino acids. J lost 5 bases, V lost 0 bases, and 2 bases had no gene match. The germline V gene has CDR1 SGDLS and CDR2 YYNGEE. CDR3 residues: CASSVVGGDNSPLHF. The CDR3 DNA is TGTGCCAGCAGCGTAGTAGGGGGCGATAATTCACCCCTCCACTTT.

This chain links TRBV19 with TRBJ1-1; D is unclear. The V gene's germline CDR1 is LNHDA and CDR2 SQIVND (reference sequence). Trimming removed 6 bases from V and 4 bases from J, with 12 bases in between. The CDR3 contains 13 residues. The CDR3 sequence is CASRGGESTEAFF. The DNA of the CDR3 is TGTGCCAGTAGGGGTGGGGAGTCCACTGAAGCTTTCTTT.